This TCR beta chain was sequenced during a study of shared clonotypes between healthy human individuals. V lost 1 base to trimming and J lost 4 bases, with 11 bases between them. CDR1 and CDR2 from the germline V gene are SGHTA and FQGNSA. The CDR3 loop spans 16 amino acids. Here immunoSEQ multiplex PCR was the method, and the copy in TCRdb shows in-frame clones only, minus some. The sample yields over 2 million clones, 85% to 95% seen once. V usage is TRBV7-2 and J usage is TRBJ2-6; TRBD2 is a possible D gene (7 bases). Sample: naive CD4+ T cells sorted from blood. The subset: CD45RA+ positively selected. This TCR was sampled from a young man in good health. The CDR3 DNA sequence: TGTGCCAGCAGCTTAGTACGGGGGGCCGGGGCCAACGTCCTGACTTTC. Its protein product is CASSLVRGAGANVLTF.